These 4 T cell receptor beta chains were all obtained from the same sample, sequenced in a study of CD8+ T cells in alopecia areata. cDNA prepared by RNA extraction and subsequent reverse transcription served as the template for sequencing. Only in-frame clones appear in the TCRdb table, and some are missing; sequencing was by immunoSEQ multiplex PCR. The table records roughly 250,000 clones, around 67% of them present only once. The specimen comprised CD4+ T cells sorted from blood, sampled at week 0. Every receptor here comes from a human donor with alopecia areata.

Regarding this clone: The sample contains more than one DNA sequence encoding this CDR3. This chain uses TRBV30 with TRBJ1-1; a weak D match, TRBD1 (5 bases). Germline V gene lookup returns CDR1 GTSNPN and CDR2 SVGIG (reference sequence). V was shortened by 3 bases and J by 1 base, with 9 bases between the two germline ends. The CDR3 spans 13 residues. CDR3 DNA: TGTGCCTGGAGCTTGACAGCGAACACTGAAGCTTTCTTT. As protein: CAWSLTANTEAFF.

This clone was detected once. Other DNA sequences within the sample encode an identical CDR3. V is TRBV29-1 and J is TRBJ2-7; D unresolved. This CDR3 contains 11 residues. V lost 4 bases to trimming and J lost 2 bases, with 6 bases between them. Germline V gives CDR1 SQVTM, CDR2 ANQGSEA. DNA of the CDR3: TGCAGCGTTGGCCTAGCCTACGAGCAGTACTTC. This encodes CSVGLAYEQYF.

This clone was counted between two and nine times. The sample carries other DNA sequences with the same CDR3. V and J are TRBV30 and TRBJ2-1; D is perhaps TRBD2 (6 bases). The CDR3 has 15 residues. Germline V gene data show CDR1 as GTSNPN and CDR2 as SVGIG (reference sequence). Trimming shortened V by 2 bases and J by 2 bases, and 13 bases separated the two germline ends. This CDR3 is CAWSLGGATYNEQFF. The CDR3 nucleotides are TGTGCCTGGAGTCTGGGCGGGGCCACCTACAATGAGCAGTTCTTC. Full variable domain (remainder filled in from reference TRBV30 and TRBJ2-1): SQTIHQWPATLVQPVGSPLSLECTVEGTSNPNLYWYRQAAGRGLQLLFYSVGIGQISSEVPQNLSASRPQDRQFILSSKKLLLSDSGFYLCAWSLGGATYNEQFFGPGTRLTVL.

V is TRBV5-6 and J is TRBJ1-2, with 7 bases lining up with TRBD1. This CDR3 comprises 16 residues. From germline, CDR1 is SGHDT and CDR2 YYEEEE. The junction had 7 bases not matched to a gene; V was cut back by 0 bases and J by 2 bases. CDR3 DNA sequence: TGTGCCAGCAGCTTGGGGGTGACGACAGGGAACTATGGCTACACCTTC. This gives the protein CASSLGVTTGNYGYTF.